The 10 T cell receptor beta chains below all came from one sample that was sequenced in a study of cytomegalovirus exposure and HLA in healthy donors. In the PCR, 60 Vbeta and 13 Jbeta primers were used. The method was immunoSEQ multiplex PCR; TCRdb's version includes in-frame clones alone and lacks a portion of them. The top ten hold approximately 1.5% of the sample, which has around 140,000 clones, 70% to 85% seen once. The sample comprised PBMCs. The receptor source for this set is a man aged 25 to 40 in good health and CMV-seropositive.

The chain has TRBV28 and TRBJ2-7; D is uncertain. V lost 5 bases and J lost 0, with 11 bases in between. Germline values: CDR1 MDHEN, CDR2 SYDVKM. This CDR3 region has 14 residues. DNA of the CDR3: TGTGCCAGCAGTCGGAGTGATAGCTCCTACGAGCAGTACTTC. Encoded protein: CASSRSDSSYEQYF. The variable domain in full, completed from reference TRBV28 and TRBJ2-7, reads DVKVTQSSRYLVKRTGEKVFLECVQDMDHENMFWYRQDPGLGLRLIYFSYDVKMKEKGDIPEGYSVSREKKERFSLILESASTNQTSMYLCASSRSDSSYEQYFGPGTRLTVT.

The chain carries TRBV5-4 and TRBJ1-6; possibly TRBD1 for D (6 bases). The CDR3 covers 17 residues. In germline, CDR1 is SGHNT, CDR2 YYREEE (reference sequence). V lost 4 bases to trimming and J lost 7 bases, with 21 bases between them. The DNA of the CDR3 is TGTGCCAGCAGCGACCCCGCCCAGGGGAGCGCCAATTCACCCCTCCACTTT. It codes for CASSDPAQGSANSPLHF.

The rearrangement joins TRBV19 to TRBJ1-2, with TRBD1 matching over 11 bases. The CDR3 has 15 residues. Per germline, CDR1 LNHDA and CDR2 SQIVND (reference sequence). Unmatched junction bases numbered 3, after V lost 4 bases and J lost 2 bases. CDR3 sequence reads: CASSTRDRGNYGYTF. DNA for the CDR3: TGTGCCAGTAGTACCCGGGACAGGGGGAACTATGGCTACACCTTC.

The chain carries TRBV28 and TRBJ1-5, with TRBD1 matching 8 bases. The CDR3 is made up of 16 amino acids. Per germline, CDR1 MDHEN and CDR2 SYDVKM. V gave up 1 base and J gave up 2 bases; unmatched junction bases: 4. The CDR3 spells CASSLFRGRGNQPQHF. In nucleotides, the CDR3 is TGTGCCAGCAGTTTATTCAGGGGGCGAGGCAATCAGCCCCAGCATTTT. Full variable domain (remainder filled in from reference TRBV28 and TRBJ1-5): DVKVTQSSRYLVKRTGEKVFLECVQDMDHENMFWYRQDPGLGLRLIYFSYDVKMKEKGDIPEGYSVSREKKERFSLILESASTNQTSMYLCASSLFRGRGNQPQHFGDGTRLSIL.

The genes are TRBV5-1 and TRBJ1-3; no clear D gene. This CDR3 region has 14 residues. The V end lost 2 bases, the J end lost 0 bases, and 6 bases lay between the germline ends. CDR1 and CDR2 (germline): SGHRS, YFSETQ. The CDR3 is CASSFPDSGNTIYF. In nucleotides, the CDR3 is TGCGCCAGCAGCTTCCCAGACTCTGGAAACACCATATATTTT.

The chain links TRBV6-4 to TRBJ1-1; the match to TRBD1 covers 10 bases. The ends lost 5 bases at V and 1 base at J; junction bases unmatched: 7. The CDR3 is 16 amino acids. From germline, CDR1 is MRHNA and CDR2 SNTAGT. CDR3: CASSRTGGVENTEAFF. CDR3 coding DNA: TGTGCCAGCAGTAGGACAGGGGGGGTGGAGAACACTGAAGCTTTCTTT.

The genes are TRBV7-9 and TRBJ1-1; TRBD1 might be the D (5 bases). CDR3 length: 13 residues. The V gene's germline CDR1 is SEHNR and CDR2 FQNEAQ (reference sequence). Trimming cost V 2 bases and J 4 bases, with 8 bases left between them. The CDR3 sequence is CASSLRGGTEAFF. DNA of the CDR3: TGTGCCAGCAGCTTACGCGGGGGCACTGAAGCTTTCTTT. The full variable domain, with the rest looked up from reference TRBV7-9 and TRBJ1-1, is DTGVSQNPRHKITKRGQNVTFRCDPISEHNRLYWYRQTLGQGPEFLTYFQNEAQLEKSRLLSDRFSAERPKGSFSTLEIQRTEQGDSAMYLCASSLRGGTEAFFGQGTRLTVV.

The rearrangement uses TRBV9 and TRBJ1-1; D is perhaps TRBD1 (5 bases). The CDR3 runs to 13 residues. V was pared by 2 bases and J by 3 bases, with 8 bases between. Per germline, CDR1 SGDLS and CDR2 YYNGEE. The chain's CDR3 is CASSVWGDTEAFF. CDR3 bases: TGTGCCAGCAGCGTCTGGGGGGACACTGAAGCTTTCTTT.

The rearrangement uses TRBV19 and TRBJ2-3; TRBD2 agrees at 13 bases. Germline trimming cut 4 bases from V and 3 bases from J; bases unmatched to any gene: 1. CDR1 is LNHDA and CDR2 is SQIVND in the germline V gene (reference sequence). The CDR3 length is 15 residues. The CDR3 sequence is CASSTLAGGTDTQYF. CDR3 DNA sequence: TGTGCCAGTAGTACACTAGCGGGGGGGACAGATACGCAGTATTTT. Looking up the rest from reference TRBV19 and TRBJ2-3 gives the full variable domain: DGGITQSPKYLFRKEGQNVTLSCEQNLNHDAMYWYRQDPGQGLRLIYYSQIVNDFQKGDIAEGYSVSREKKESFPLTVTSAQKNPTAFYLCASSTLAGGTDTQYFGPGTRLTVL.

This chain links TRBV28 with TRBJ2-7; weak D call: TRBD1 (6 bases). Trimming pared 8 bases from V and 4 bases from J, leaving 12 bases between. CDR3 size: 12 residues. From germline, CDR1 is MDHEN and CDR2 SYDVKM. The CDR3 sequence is CASENRVYEQYF. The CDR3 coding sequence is TGTGCCAGCGAAAACAGGGTTTACGAGCAGTACTTC.